One sample yielded the 13 T cell receptor beta chains listed below, sequenced in a study of identical twins. Each CDR3 protein gets one entry after TCRdb re-called the 5' RACE reads with MiXCR. Here the sample spans roughly 1.6 million distinct CDR3 sequences, about 32% being singletons. The sample comprised cord blood. The origin of the receptors is a newborn girl in good health.

J is TRBJ2-7 and V is TRBV20-1; 11 bases match TRBD2. CDR3 length: 15 amino acids. CDR1 and CDR2 from the germline V gene are DFQATT and SNEGSKA (reference sequence). J lost 4 bases, V lost 5 bases, and 10 bases had no gene match. The CDR3 DNA follows: TGCAGTGCTCCTACTAGCGGGGGTTCTGGGTACGAGCAGTACTTC. It yields the protein CSAPTSGGSGYEQYF.

J is TRBJ1-3 and V is TRBV5-1; D remains ambiguous. The CDR3 spans 13 residues. V dropped 1 base and J dropped 8 bases, with 10 bases sitting between them. The germline V gene encodes CDR1 SGHRS and CDR2 YFSETQ. Written as DNA, the CDR3 is TGCGCCAGCAGCTTGCGCTTGGAGGACACCATATATTTT. As protein: CASSLRLEDTIYF.

The chain employs TRBV5-4 and TRBJ2-3, with 7 bases that match TRBD1. CDR1 is SGHNT, CDR2 YYREEE, per germline (reference sequence). The CDR3 totals 15 residues. Losses at the gene ends were 4 bases for V and 1 base for J; bases not matched to a gene: 6. The CDR3 protein is CASSADRPRTDTQYF. CDR3 DNA sequence: TGTGCCAGCAGCGCGGACAGGCCCCGCACAGATACGCAGTATTTT.

The V gene is TRBV7-9, the J gene TRBJ1-6, with D possibly being TRBD1 (5 bases). The germline V gene encodes CDR1 SEHNR and CDR2 FQNEAQ (reference sequence). The ends were cut back, 0 bases at V and 3 bases at J, with 12 bases in the middle. The CDR3 has 17 amino acids. CDR3: CASSLATRERYNSPLHF. CDR3 nucleotide sequence: TGTGCCAGCAGCTTAGCGACCAGGGAACGCTATAATTCACCCCTCCACTTT.

This clonotype was counted a few times. The chain links TRBV5-1 to TRBJ2-5, with D uncertain. The J call may be incorrect, as the DNA end agrees better with TRBJ2-7. The V gene's germline CDR1 is SGHRS and CDR2 YFSETQ. The length of the CDR3 is 14 residues. CDR3 sequence reads: CASSLRGDAYEQYF. CDR3 DNA sequence: TGCGCCAGCAGCTTGCGTGGAGATGCCTACGAGCAGTACTTC.

Of note for this clonotype: As the CDR3 is not closed by the conserved phenylalanine or tryptophan, this likely results from a read error. The V call is TRBV4-2, the J call TRBJ2-5; 10 bases agree with TRBD2. J was trimmed by 1 base and V by 3 bases; bases with no gene match: 2. CDR1 and CDR2 from the germline V gene are LGHNA and YNFKEQ. There are 15 residues in the CDR3. The CDR3 region is CASSQLAGVQETQYL. The CDR3 DNA sequence: TGTGCCAGCAGCCAGCTAGCGGGGGTCCAAGAGACCCAGTACCTC.

This clonotype was seen a few times. The V and J genes are TRBV20-1 and TRBJ2-7; 7 positions match TRBD1. The V and J ends lost 0 bases and 2 bases, in that order; junction bases with no gene match: 4. The CDR3 is 14 amino acids. CDR1 and CDR2 from the germline V gene are DFQATT and SNEGSKA (reference sequence). The CDR3 is CSAREDRPPYEQYF. The CDR3 DNA reads as TGCAGTGCTAGAGAGGACAGGCCCCCCTACGAGCAGTACTTC.

This rearrangement joins TRBV20-1 to TRBJ2-1; 7 nucleotides line up with TRBD2. Germline CDR1 is DFQATT and CDR2 is SNEGSKA (reference sequence). V lost 0 bases to trimming and J lost 5 bases; unmatched junction nucleotides: 7. This CDR3 is 15 amino acids long. CDR3 sequence reads: CSARETSWFNNEQFF. The CDR3 nucleotides read TGCAGTGCTAGAGAGACTAGCTGGTTCAACAATGAGCAGTTCTTC.

The V and J genes are TRBV5-1 and TRBJ2-7, with D maybe TRBD1 (7 bases). Germline V CDR1 and CDR2: SGHRS, YFSETQ. The V end lost 4 bases, the J end lost 3 bases, and 14 bases lay between the germline ends. The CDR3 spans 14 residues. CDR3 bases: TGCGCCAGCAGCCCGGGGGACAGACTCTACGAGCAGTACTTC. Translation: CASSPGDRLYEQYF.

This clonotype was detected a few times. The rearrangement joins TRBV7-9 to TRBJ1-1; D unresolved. This CDR3 contains 15 residues. V gave up 5 bases and J gave up 4 bases, with 17 bases separating them. Per the germline V gene, CDR1 is SEHNR and CDR2 is FQNEAQ (reference sequence). CDR3 sequence reads: CASSPLLGTLTEAFF. CDR3 sequence (DNA): TGTGCCAGCAGCCCGCTACTGGGCACCCTCACTGAAGCTTTCTTT.

This clonotype was recorded a few times. The rearrangement uses TRBV2 and TRBJ1-6; TRBD1 agrees at 9 bases. Germline CDR1 and CDR2: SNHLY and FYNNEI. The CDR3 has 14 residues. Losses at the gene ends were 9 bases for V and 9 bases for J; bases not matched to a gene: 9. The CDR3 DNA sequence: TGTGCCAGAGGTACGACAGGGGGAAGTTCACCCCTCCACTTT. Amino acids: CARGTTGGSSPLHF.

In this sample, this clonotype turned up a few times. This rearrangement joins TRBV20-1 to TRBJ1-2; 7 bases agree with TRBD1. There are 13 residues in the CDR3. Germline CDR1 reads DFQATT; CDR2 reads SNEGSKA (reference sequence). J lost 1 base, V lost 5 bases, and 4 bases had no gene match. The DNA of the CDR3 is TGCAGTGCTCCCGACAGGGTTAACTATGGCTACACCTTC. Translation gives CSAPDRVNYGYTF.

A few counts support this clonotype. The CDR3: CASSSNYRRQFF. CDR3 nucleotides: TGTGCCAGCAGCTCCAACTACCGACGGCAGTTCTTC. This sequence joins TRBV9 and TRBJ2-1, with D hard to call. V lost 4 bases and J lost 12, with 14 bases in between. The CDR3 is 12 residues long. Germline CDR1 reads SGDLS; CDR2 reads YYNGEE.